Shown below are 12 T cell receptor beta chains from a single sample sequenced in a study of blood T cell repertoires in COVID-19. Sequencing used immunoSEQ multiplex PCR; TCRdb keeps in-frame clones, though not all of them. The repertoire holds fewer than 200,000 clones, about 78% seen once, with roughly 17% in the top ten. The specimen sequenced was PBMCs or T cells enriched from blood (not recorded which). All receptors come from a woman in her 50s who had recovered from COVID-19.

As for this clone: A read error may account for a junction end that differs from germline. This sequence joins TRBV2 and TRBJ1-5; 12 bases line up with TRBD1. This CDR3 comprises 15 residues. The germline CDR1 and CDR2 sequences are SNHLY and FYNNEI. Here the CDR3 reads CASSDPGQGARAPRF. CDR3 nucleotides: TGTGCCAGCAGTGATCCGGGACAGGGGGCGCGGGCCCCCCGTTTT.

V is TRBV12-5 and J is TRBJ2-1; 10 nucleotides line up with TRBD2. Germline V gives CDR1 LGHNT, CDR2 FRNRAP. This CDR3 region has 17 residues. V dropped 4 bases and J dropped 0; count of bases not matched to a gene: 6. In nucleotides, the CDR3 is TGTGCTAGTGGTTGGGGACTAGCGAAAAGCTCCTACAATGAGCAGTTCTTC. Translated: CASGWGLAKSSYNEQFF.

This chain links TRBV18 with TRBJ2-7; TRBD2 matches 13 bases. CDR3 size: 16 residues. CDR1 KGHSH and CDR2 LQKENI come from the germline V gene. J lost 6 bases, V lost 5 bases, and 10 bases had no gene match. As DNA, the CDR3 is TGTGCCAGCTCAGCCACTGGACTAGCGGGAGACGGCGAGCAGTACTTC. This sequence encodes CASSATGLAGDGEQYF.

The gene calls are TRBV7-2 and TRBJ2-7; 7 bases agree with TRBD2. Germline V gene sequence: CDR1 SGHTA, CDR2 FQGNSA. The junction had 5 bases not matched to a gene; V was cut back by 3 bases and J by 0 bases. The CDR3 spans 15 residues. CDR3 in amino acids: CASSFQLAVSYEQYF. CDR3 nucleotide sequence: TGTGCCAGCAGCTTCCAGCTAGCGGTCTCCTACGAGCAGTACTTC.

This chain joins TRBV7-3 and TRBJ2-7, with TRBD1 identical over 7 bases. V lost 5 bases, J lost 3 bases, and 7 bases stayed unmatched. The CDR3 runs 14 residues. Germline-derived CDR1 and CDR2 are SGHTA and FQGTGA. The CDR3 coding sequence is TGTGCCAGCAGCCCACGGGGACAGAGCTACGAGCAGTACTTC. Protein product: CASSPRGQSYEQYF. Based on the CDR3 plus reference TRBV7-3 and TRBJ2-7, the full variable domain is GAGVSQTPSNKVTEKGKYVELRCDPISGHTALYWYRQSLGQGPEFLIYFQGTGAADDSGLPNDRFFAVRPEGSVSTLKIQRTERGDSAVYLCASSPRGQSYEQYFGPGTRLTVT.

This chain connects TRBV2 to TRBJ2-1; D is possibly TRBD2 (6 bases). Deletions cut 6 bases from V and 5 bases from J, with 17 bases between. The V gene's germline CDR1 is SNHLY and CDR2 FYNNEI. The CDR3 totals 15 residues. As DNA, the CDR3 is TGTGCCAGCAGCGGCTCGGGAGTACCCCACAATGAGCAGTTCTTC. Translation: CASSGSGVPHNEQFF.

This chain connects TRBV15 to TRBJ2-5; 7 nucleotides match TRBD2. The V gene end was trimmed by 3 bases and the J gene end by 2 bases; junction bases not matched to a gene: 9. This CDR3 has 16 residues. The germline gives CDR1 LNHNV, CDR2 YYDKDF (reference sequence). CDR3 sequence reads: CATSRVRLAVQETQYF. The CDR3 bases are TGTGCCACCAGCAGGGTCCGTCTAGCGGTACAAGAGACCCAGTACTTC.

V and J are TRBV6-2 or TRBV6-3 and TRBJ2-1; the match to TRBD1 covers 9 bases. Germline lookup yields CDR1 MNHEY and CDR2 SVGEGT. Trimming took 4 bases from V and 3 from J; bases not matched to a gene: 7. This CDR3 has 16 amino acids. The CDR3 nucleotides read TGTGCCAGCAGTTCTCCGGGACAGGGACACTACAATGAGCAGTTCTTC. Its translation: CASSSPGQGHYNEQFF.

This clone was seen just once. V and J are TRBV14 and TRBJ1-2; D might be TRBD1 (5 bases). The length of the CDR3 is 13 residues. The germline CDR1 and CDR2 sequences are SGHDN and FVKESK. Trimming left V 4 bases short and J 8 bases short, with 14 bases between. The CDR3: CASSPSGGSGYTF. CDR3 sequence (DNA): TGTGCCAGCAGCCCGTCGGGGGGGTCGGGCTACACCTTC. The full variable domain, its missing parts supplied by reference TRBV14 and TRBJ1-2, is EAGVTQFPSHSVIEKGQTVTLRCDPISGHDNLYWYRRVMGKEIKFLLHFVKESKQDESGMPNNRFLAERTGGTYSTLKVQPAELEDSGVYFCASSPSGGSGYTFGSGTRLTVV.

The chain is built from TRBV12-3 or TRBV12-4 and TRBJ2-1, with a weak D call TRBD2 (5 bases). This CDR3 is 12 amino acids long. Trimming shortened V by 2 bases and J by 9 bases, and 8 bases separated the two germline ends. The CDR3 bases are TGTGCCAGCAGTTTATCGGGATTTGAGCAGTTCTTC. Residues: CASSLSGFEQFF.

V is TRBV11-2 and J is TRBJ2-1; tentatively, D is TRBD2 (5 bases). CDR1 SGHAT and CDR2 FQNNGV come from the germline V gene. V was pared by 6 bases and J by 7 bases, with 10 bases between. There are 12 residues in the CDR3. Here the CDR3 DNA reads TGTGCCAGCAGTTCTCAGCGGAATGAGCAGTTCTTC. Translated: CASSSQRNEQFF.

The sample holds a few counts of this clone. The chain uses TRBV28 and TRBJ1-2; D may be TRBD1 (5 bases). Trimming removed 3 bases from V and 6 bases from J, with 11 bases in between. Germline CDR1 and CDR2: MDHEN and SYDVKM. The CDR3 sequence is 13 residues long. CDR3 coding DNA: TGTGCCAGCAGTTTGTCGCAGGGTAATGGCTACACCTTC. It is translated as CASSLSQGNGYTF.